These 9 T cell receptor beta chains were sequenced from one sample in a study of T cell responses to AZD1222 COVID-19 vaccine. The data were produced by immunoSEQ multiplex PCR, yet TCRdb's version contains in-frame clones alone and is incomplete. Here the sample spans tens of thousands of clones, around 89% being singletons. Sequences were derived from peripheral blood, sampled 28 days after the second AZD1222 dose. The receptor source for this set is an adult who received the AZD1222 COVID-19 vaccine.

The rearrangement uses TRBV7-3 and TRBJ2-1; D is perhaps TRBD2 (6 bases). Germline V CDR1 and CDR2: SGHTA, FQGTGA. The CDR3 runs 14 residues. V lost 4 bases to trimming and J lost 10 bases, with 17 bases between them. CDR3 DNA: TGTGCCAGCAGCTCCCAACCGGGGACTGAAGAGCAGTTCTTC. Encoded protein: CASSSQPGTEEQFF. Complete variable domain (other parts from reference TRBV7-3 and TRBJ2-1): GAGVSQTPSNKVTEKGKYVELRCDPISGHTALYWYRQSLGQGPEFLIYFQGTGAADDSGLPNDRFFAVRPEGSVSTLKIQRTERGDSAVYLCASSSQPGTEEQFFGPGTRLTVL.

This clone showed up just a few times. This chain joins TRBV14 and TRBJ2-4; TRBD2 matches 14 bases. After removal of 4 bases from V and 4 bases from J, the junction contained 6 bases not matched to a gene. The CDR3 has 17 residues. CDR1 and CDR2 (germline): SGHDN, FVKESK. As DNA, the CDR3 is TGTGCCAGCAGCCTCCCAGGACTAGCGGGAGGAAAAAACATTCAGTACTTC. This sequence encodes CASSLPGLAGGKNIQYF.

The V call is TRBV7-9, the J call TRBJ2-1; no definite D call. Trimming pared 5 bases from V and 3 bases from J, leaving 5 bases between. Germline loops: CDR1 SEHNR, CDR2 FQNEAQ (reference sequence). The CDR3 extends over 12 amino acids. The CDR3 reads CASSPDYNEQFF. Here the CDR3 DNA reads TGTGCCAGCAGCCCGGACTACAATGAGCAGTTCTTC.

The rearrangement joins TRBV4-2 to TRBJ1-2; 8 positions agree with TRBD1. Germline V gene sequence: CDR1 LGHNA, CDR2 YNFKEQ. With 0 bases clipped from V and 2 bases from J, the junction kept 5 bases outside the gene matches. This CDR3 comprises 16 residues. The CDR3 nucleotides are TGTGCCAGCAGCCAAGATCTCCGGACAGGGAACTATGGCTACACCTTC. It is translated as CASSQDLRTGNYGYTF.

This chain uses TRBV6-2 or TRBV6-3 with TRBJ1-3; the D gene is possibly TRBD1 (6 bases). The germline V gene has CDR1 MNHEY and CDR2 SVGEGT. The CDR3 covers 16 residues. V was clipped by 5 bases and J by 0 bases, with 14 bases between them. Here the CDR3 DNA reads TGTGCCAGCAGTCCCCTCCGACAGGCCTCTGGAAACACCATATATTTT. It encodes CASSPLRQASGNTIYF.

The chain is built from TRBV27 and TRBJ1-4; D gene uncertain. Germline-derived CDR1 and CDR2 are MNHEY and SMNVEV (reference sequence). V lost 3 bases and J 3 bases, leaving 5 bases between the germline ends. This CDR3 region has 13 residues. The CDR3 nucleotides are TGTGCCAGCAGTTTTAAGCCTAATGAAAAACTGTTTTTT. Amino acids: CASSFKPNEKLFF.

The V gene is TRBV7-2, the J gene TRBJ1-2; 7 bases align to TRBD1. Germline assignment: CDR1 SGHTA and CDR2 FQGNSA. The V gene end was trimmed by 1 base and the J gene end by 4 bases; junction bases not matched to a gene: 0. The CDR3 runs to 13 residues. CDR3 sequence reads: CASSLDRGYGYTF. The DNA of the CDR3 is TGTGCCAGCAGCTTAGACAGGGGCTATGGCTACACCTTC.

The chain carries TRBV16 and TRBJ1-2; D is unresolved. Looked up from germline, CDR1 is KGHSY and CDR2 is FQNENV. The CDR3 runs to 13 residues. The V and J ends lost 5 bases and 4 bases respectively, with 11 bases between them. CDR3 amino acids: CASSGGEFYGYTF. CDR3 nucleotide sequence: TGTGCCAGCAGCGGAGGAGAATTCTATGGCTACACCTTC.

This chain uses TRBV5-5 with TRBJ2-3; possible D gene TRBD1, 6 bases. The CDR3 consists of 16 residues. V was shortened by 4 bases and J by 4 bases, with 19 bases between the two germline ends. Germline-derived CDR1 and CDR2 are SGHKS and YYEKEE (reference sequence). This CDR3 is CASSGGPGQLSDTQYF. As DNA, the CDR3 is TGTGCCAGCAGCGGAGGTCCCGGACAGCTCTCAGATACGCAGTATTTT.